What follows describes a single T cell receptor beta chain. Its antigen is unidentified. The sample is drawn from a study of cytomegalovirus exposure and HLA in healthy donors. Notes on the study in general: Three chains linked to CMV were shown in vitro to be specific for CMV antigens. It was shown in a later analysis that HLA-associated TCR beta chains were more clonally expanded than other, equally common chains. Reportedly, HLA-A and HLA-B alleles of most subjects were accurately predicted from TCR beta. CMV serostatus was the sole immune exposure data available.

This PCR relied on a set of 60 Vbeta primers and 13 Jbeta primers. Produced via immunoSEQ multiplex PCR; TCRdb's table is partial and in-frame only. In the table there are 130,000 or so clones, approximately 74% of which are singletons. Source material: PBMCs. The sequence derives from a middle-aged man in good health and CMV-seropositive.

The CDR3 is CAITPTGTYEQYF. In DNA, the CDR3 is TGTGCCATCACCCCGACAGGGACGTACGAGCAGTACTTC. V usage is TRBV10-3 and J usage is TRBJ2-7; 7 bases fit TRBD1. V dropped 7 bases and J dropped 4; count of bases not matched to a gene: 7. CDR3 length: 13 residues. Germline V gives CDR1 ENHRY, CDR2 SYGVKD.